The 32 T cell receptor beta chains below all came from one sample that was sequenced in a study of T cells in Graves' hyperthyroidism and ophthalmopathy. There were TCR beta CDR3 regions amplified from RNA transcripts. Primed by the HTBI set, a first-round RT-PCR was run on the TCR CDR3. TCRdb re-analysed the multiplex PCR reads in MiXCR, keeping a single row per CDR3 protein. The sample contains 350,000 to 450,000 distinct CDR3 sequences, about a sixth of which appear only once. Sequencing used blood. The receptors come from a woman aged 25 to 45 with Graves' hyperthyroidism that later progressed to Graves' ophthalmopathy.

This clonotype has at least ten counts. Here the CDR3 DNA reads TGTGCCAGCAGTTGGACCTCCCCAGGCTCTGGGGCCAACGTCCTGACTTTC. Amino acids: CASSWTSPGSGANVLTF. The chain links TRBV6-5 to TRBJ2-6; D is uncertain. The CDR3 is 17 amino acids. Between the trimmed V and J ends, which lost 4 bases and 0 bases, there was a span of 13 bases. Per the germline V gene, CDR1 is MNHEY and CDR2 is SVGAGI.

The chain links TRBV28 to TRBJ1-5; D not resolved. The CDR3 is made up of 13 amino acids. Trimming left V 7 bases short and J 4 bases short, with 11 bases between. Germline V gene data show CDR1 as MDHEN and CDR2 as SYDVKM. The CDR3 protein is CASIPGANQPQHF. The CDR3 DNA sequence: TGTGCCAGCATCCCGGGAGCTAATCAGCCCCAGCATTTT.

This clonotype has a count of ten or more. The chain recombines TRBV2 with TRBJ2-2; D may be TRBD1 (6 bases). Between the trimmed V and J ends, which lost 7 bases and 5 bases, there was a span of 11 bases. Germline values: CDR1 SNHLY, CDR2 FYNNEI. The CDR3 extends over 13 amino acids. The CDR3 DNA follows: TGTGCCAGCATGGACAGTGCAACCGGGGAGCTGTTTTTT. It yields the protein CASMDSATGELFF.

This clonotype was seen a few times. This chain links TRBV7-9 with TRBJ1-4, with 9 bases that match TRBD1. The CDR3 length is 15 residues. V was pared by 4 bases and J by 5 bases, with 5 bases of the junction left unmatched. Germline V gives CDR1 SEHNR, CDR2 FQNEAQ (reference sequence). Here the CDR3 DNA reads TGTGCCAGCAGCTCATCCGGGACAGGGAATGAAAAACTGTTTTTT. Amino acids: CASSSSGTGNEKLFF.

This clonotype occurred a few times. V is TRBV28 and J is TRBJ1-1, with D unclear. The length of the CDR3 is 13 residues. Trimming stripped 3 bases from V and 10 bases from J, with 15 bases between. Germline V lookup: CDR1 MDHEN, CDR2 SYDVKM. The CDR3 bases are TGTGCCAGCAGTTTTGGCGTGCCCGGAGCAGCTTTCTTT. As protein: CASSFGVPGAAFF.

V gene TRBV19 combines with J gene TRBJ2-3; 9 nucleotides line up with TRBD1. Germline CDR1 LNHDA, CDR2 SQIVND (reference sequence). With V trimmed by 3 bases and J by 3 bases, 4 bases remained unmatched. CDR3 length equals 15 residues. As DNA, the CDR3 is TGTGCCAGTAGTATCCTGGGACAGGGTACAGATACGCAGTATTTT. It translates to CASSILGQGTDTQYF.

This clonotype has just a few counts. V gene TRBV29-1 combines with J gene TRBJ2-3, with D perhaps assigned TRBD1 or TRBD2 (6 bases each). The CDR3 has 15 residues. V lost 3 bases and J 8 bases, leaving 21 bases between the germline ends. Germline V gene sequence: CDR1 SQVTM, CDR2 ANQGSEA. The CDR3: CSVEATGTVSGTQYF. In DNA form, the CDR3 reads TGCAGCGTTGAGGCTACAGGGACTGTTTCAGGTACGCAGTATTTT.

This clonotype was observed many times. An end of the junction differs from the germline gene, which may be a read error. The chain has TRBV12-3 or TRBV12-4 and TRBJ2-7, with 7 nucleotides matching TRBD1. The CDR3 totals 14 residues. The CDR3 reads CASSMTGSSYGQYF. As DNA, the CDR3 is TGTGCCAGCAGTATGACAGGGTCCTCCTACGGGCAGTACTTC.

This sequence joins TRBV19 and TRBJ1-5; D is perhaps TRBD1 (6 bases). The germline gives CDR1 LNHDA, CDR2 SQIVND (reference sequence). This CDR3 has 17 residues. V was cut by 10 bases and J by 5 bases, with 27 bases left in between. The CDR3 is CATPPQQGGKGYQPQHF. The CDR3 coding sequence is TGTGCCACCCCACCCCAACAGGGAGGCAAGGGTTATCAGCCCCAGCATTTT.

V and J are TRBV29-1 and TRBJ2-7; 10 bases fit TRBD1. This CDR3 is 15 amino acids long. V lost 4 bases to trimming and J lost 2 bases; unmatched junction nucleotides: 8. Germline V gives CDR1 SQVTM, CDR2 ANQGSEA. The CDR3 spells CSVVVGQGLTYEQYF. DNA for the CDR3: TGCAGCGTTGTAGTGGGACAGGGGTTAACCTACGAGCAGTACTTC.

This chain connects TRBV10-2 to TRBJ2-7; D remains unclear. Trimming left V 6 bases short and J 0 bases short, with 6 bases between. The CDR3 has 12 residues. Germline values: CDR1 WSHSY, CDR2 SAAADI. The CDR3 loop is CASSRNSYEQYF. Written as DNA, the CDR3 is TGCGCCAGCAGCAGGAACTCCTACGAGCAGTACTTC.

This clonotype was seen ten or more times. The CDR3 coding sequence is TGTGCCAGCAGCTTTTACGTCGACACTGAAGCTTTCTTT. Protein: CASSFYVDTEAFF. V and J are TRBV7-2 and TRBJ1-1; D is uncertain. Germline CDR1 SGHTA, CDR2 FQGNSA. The CDR3 covers 13 residues. V lost 3 bases and J 3 bases, leaving 8 bases between the germline ends.

This clonotype has a count of ten or more. The chain recombines TRBV28 with TRBJ2-7, with a tentative D call TRBD2 (5 bases). Looked up from germline, CDR1 is MDHEN and CDR2 is SYDVKM. The CDR3 runs to 14 residues. V lost 7 bases to trimming and J lost 3 bases, with 16 bases between them. The CDR3 nucleotides read TGTGCCAGCACCCCCTCCTCCGGGGACTACGAGCAGTACTTC. It yields the protein CASTPSSGDYEQYF.

This clonotype was recorded many times. The rearrangement uses TRBV30 and TRBJ2-7; the D gene is possibly TRBD1 (5 bases). Germline values: CDR1 GTSNPN, CDR2 SVGIG (reference sequence). Trimming took 1 base from V and 4 from J, leaving 11 bases between them. This CDR3 region has 13 residues. CDR3 in amino acids: CAWSEGTGYEQYF. The CDR3 DNA reads as TGTGCCTGGAGTGAGGGTACAGGTTACGAGCAGTACTTC.

This rearrangement joins TRBV12-3 or TRBV12-4 to TRBJ2-1; 8 bases line up with TRBD2. This CDR3 is built from 14 residues. The V segment lost 4 bases and the J segment 6 bases; nucleotides outside the gene matches: 5. CDR3 in DNA: TGTGCCAGCAGTTCGGGACTAGTCTCCAATGAGCAGTTCTTC. This codes for CASSSGLVSNEQFF.

This clonotype was observed many times. The chain uses TRBV28 and TRBJ1-1; perhaps TRBD1 as D (5 bases). Trimming shortened V by 1 base and J by 4 bases, and 10 bases separated the two germline ends. This CDR3 is 14 amino acids long. CDR1 and CDR2 (germline): MDHEN, SYDVKM. CDR3 coding DNA: TGTGCCAGCAGTTTATCGGGGGTCAGCACTGAAGCTTTCTTT. Amino acid sequence: CASSLSGVSTEAFF.

J is TRBJ2-7 and V is TRBV27; D ambiguous. The V and J ends lost 5 bases and 4 bases respectively, with 9 bases between them. Germline V lookup: CDR1 MNHEY, CDR2 SMNVEV (reference sequence). The CDR3 sequence is 12 residues long. CDR3 sequence: CASSPHQYEQYF. Written as DNA, the CDR3 is TGTGCCAGCAGTCCCCACCAGTACGAGCAGTACTTC.

Comments on this clonotype: A single base separates this from a much larger clone, so it may be a read error. The chain uses TRBV12-3 or TRBV12-4 and TRBJ1-2; a possible D gene is TRBD1 (6 bases). V lost 10 bases, J lost 8 bases, and 17 bases lay in between. This CDR3 contains 12 residues. CDR3 residues: CAISNRAVGYTF. As DNA, the CDR3 is TGTGCCATCAGCAACAGGGCCGTAGGCTACACCTTC.

This clonotype was found a few times. This chain joins TRBV3-1 and TRBJ2-3, with 7 bases that match TRBD2. The CDR3 is made up of 14 amino acids. From germline, CDR1 is LGHDT and CDR2 YNNKEL (reference sequence). The V and J ends lost 0 bases and 5 bases, in that order; junction bases with no gene match: 2. This CDR3 is CASSQELAQDTQYF. In nucleotides, the CDR3 is TGTGCCAGCAGCCAAGAACTAGCGCAAGATACGCAGTATTTT.

This clonotype was seen ten or more times. The rearrangement joins TRBV2 to TRBJ2-7; D is possibly TRBD2 (5 bases). The CDR3 loop spans 15 amino acids. Per germline, CDR1 SNHLY and CDR2 FYNNEI. Trimming took 10 bases from V and 2 from J, leaving 21 bases between them. CDR3 sequence: CAILREGGGAYEQYF. The CDR3 nucleotides are TGTGCCATCCTCAGAGAGGGTGGCGGAGCCTACGAGCAGTACTTC. The full variable domain, its missing parts supplied by reference TRBV2 and TRBJ2-7, is EPEVTQTPSHQVTQMGQEVILRCVPISNHLYFYWYRQILGQKVEFLVSFYNNEISEKSEIFDDQFSVERPDGSNFTLKIRSTKLEDSAMYFCAILREGGGAYEQYFGPGTRLTVT.

This clonotype came up many times. The CDR3 sequence is CASSQEGGFYGYTF. The DNA of the CDR3 is TGTGCCAGCAGCCAAGAGGGGGGGTTCTATGGCTACACCTTC. This chain joins TRBV3-1 and TRBJ1-2; weak D call: TRBD1 (5 bases). V lost 0 bases to trimming and J lost 4 bases, with 9 bases between them. This CDR3 is 14 amino acids long. Germline V gene lookup returns CDR1 LGHDT and CDR2 YNNKEL (reference sequence).

This clonotype was found many times. The rearrangement uses TRBV2 and TRBJ2-3; 12 nucleotides align to TRBD2. The germline V gene has CDR1 SNHLY and CDR2 FYNNEI. The CDR3 covers 16 residues. V lost 6 bases to trimming and J lost 1 base; unmatched junction nucleotides: 5. The CDR3 loop is CASRPLAGGRTDTQYF. For the CDR3, the DNA is TGTGCCAGCAGGCCACTAGCGGGGGGCCGCACAGATACGCAGTATTTT.

This clonotype was seen more than once but under ten times. This clone may be a read error of a much larger clone one base away. This chain links TRBV28 with TRBJ2-7; D might be TRBD1 or TRBD2, each matching 6 bases. Trimming shortened V by 2 bases and J by 6 bases, and 14 bases separated the two germline ends. Germline CDR1 and CDR2: MDHEN and SYDVKM. The CDR3 is 14 residues long. The CDR3 DNA reads as TGTGCCAGCAGTTTAGTCACAGGGCGGGGCGAGCAGTACTTC. Its translation is CASSLVTGRGEQYF.

CDR3 amino acids: CASSLGAPGTFTDTQYF. The CDR3 bases are TGTGCCAGCAGCTTAGGAGCACCAGGGACCTTCACAGATACGCAGTATTTT. The chain employs TRBV7-2 and TRBJ2-3; TRBD1 or TRBD2 may be the D gene (5 bases each). The V end lost 1 base, the J end lost 2 bases, and 16 bases lay between the germline ends. The CDR3 is 17 amino acids. CDR1 is SGHTA and CDR2 is FQGNSA in the germline V gene. The variable domain in full, completed from reference TRBV7-2 and TRBJ2-3, reads GAGVSQSPSNKVTEKGKDVELRCDPISGHTALYWYRQSLGQGLEFLIYFQGNSAPDKSGLPSDRFSAERTGGSVSTLTIQRTQQEDSAVYLCASSLGAPGTFTDTQYFGPGTRLTVL.

The genes are TRBV18 and TRBJ2-7; D is perhaps TRBD1 or TRBD2 (5 bases each). Germline V gene data show CDR1 as KGHSH and CDR2 as LQKENI. This CDR3 is 15 amino acids long. Deletions cut 1 base from V and 3 bases from J, with 13 bases between. The CDR3 DNA sequence: TGTGCCAGCTCACCACGTGAGGGACCGAACTACGAGCAGTACTTC. This encodes CASSPREGPNYEQYF. Full variable domain (remainder filled in from reference TRBV18 and TRBJ2-7): NAGVMQNPRHLVRRRGQEARLRCSPMKGHSHVYWYRQLPEEGLKFMVYLQKENIIDESGMPKERFSAEFPKEGPSILRIQQVVRGDSAAYFCASSPREGPNYEQYFGPGTRLTVT.

This clonotype was seen many times. The V and J genes are TRBV28 and TRBJ2-7; D not resolved. Germline V CDR1 and CDR2: MDHEN, SYDVKM. The germline V and J ends were trimmed by 8 bases and 6 bases, with 17 bases remaining between them. This CDR3 is built from 13 residues. For the CDR3, the DNA is TGTGCCAGCTCTGAGCGAGGTCTGGGCGAGCAGTACTTC. It is translated as CASSERGLGEQYF. The full variable domain, completed using reference TRBV28 and TRBJ2-7, is DVKVTQSSRYLVKRTGEKVFLECVQDMDHENMFWYRQDPGLGLRLIYFSYDVKMKEKGDIPEGYSVSREKKERFSLILESASTNQTSMYLCASSERGLGEQYFGPGTRLTVT.

The J gene is TRBJ2-7, the V gene TRBV20-1; D gene unclear. Trimming pared 2 bases from V and 2 bases from J, leaving 10 bases between. The CDR3 length is 13 residues. Germline-derived CDR1 and CDR2 are DFQATT and SNEGSKA (reference sequence). The CDR3: CSARLAGTYEQYF. DNA of the CDR3: TGCAGTGCTAGACTGGCCGGAACCTACGAGCAGTACTTC.

This clonotype has only a few counts. The rearrangement links TRBV28 to TRBJ2-5; D uncertain. V lost 7 bases and J lost 7, with 13 bases in between. Germline assignment: CDR1 MDHEN and CDR2 SYDVKM. The CDR3 sequence is 12 residues long. The CDR3 here is CASTSWAGTQYF. The CDR3, as DNA: TGTGCCAGCACATCATGGGCCGGGACCCAGTACTTC.

This clonotype occurred many times. The CDR3 region has the DNA TGTGCCAGCAGCTCCACCGGGACTAGCGGAAACACCGGGGAGCTGTTTTTT. It encodes CASSSTGTSGNTGELFF. The chain is built from TRBV11-2 and TRBJ2-2; 11 bases align to TRBD2. The CDR3 sequence is 17 residues long. After removal of 4 bases from V and 2 bases from J, the junction contained 6 bases not matched to a gene. Germline-derived CDR1 and CDR2 are SGHAT and FQNNGV.

This clonotype was observed many times. The rearrangement uses TRBV27 and TRBJ1-2; the match to TRBD1 covers 8 bases. The CDR3 length is 15 residues. The V gene's germline CDR1 is MNHEY and CDR2 SMNVEV (reference sequence). V dropped 6 bases and J dropped 1; count of bases not matched to a gene: 7. CDR3 sequence reads: CASSRGQGGNYGYTF. The CDR3 DNA reads as TGTGCCAGCAGCCGCGGACAGGGTGGTAACTATGGCTACACCTTC.

This clonotype has only a few counts. The chain combines TRBV20-1 with TRBJ2-1; possibly TRBD1 for D (5 bases). Per the germline V gene, CDR1 is DFQATT and CDR2 is SNEGSKA (reference sequence). Trimming cost V 6 bases and J 0 bases, with 9 bases left between them. The CDR3 sequence is 13 residues long. Here the CDR3 DNA reads TGCAGTGCCAATAGGGGCTCCTACAATGAGCAGTTCTTC. Protein product: CSANRGSYNEQFF.

In this sample, this clonotype turned up many times. V and J are TRBV28 and TRBJ1-4, with 7 positions matching TRBD1. Germline values: CDR1 MDHEN, CDR2 SYDVKM. V gave up 5 bases and J gave up 3 bases; unmatched junction bases: 9. CDR3 length: 16 amino acids. The CDR3 spells CASSAPRDRANEKLFF. The CDR3 DNA reads TGTGCCAGCAGTGCCCCCCGGGACAGAGCTAATGAAAAACTGTTTTTT.